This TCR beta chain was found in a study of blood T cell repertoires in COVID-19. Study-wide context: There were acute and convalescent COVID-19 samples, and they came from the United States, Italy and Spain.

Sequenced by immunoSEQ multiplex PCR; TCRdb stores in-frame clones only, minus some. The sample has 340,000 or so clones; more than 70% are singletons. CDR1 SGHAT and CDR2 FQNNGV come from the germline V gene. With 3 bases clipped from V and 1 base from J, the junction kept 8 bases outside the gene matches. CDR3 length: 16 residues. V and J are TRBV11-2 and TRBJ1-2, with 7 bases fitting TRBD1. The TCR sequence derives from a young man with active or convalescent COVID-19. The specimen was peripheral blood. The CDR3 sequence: CASSFSPGQSNYGYTF. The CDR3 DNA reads TGTGCCAGCAGCTTCTCCCCGGGACAGAGTAACTATGGCTACACCTTC.